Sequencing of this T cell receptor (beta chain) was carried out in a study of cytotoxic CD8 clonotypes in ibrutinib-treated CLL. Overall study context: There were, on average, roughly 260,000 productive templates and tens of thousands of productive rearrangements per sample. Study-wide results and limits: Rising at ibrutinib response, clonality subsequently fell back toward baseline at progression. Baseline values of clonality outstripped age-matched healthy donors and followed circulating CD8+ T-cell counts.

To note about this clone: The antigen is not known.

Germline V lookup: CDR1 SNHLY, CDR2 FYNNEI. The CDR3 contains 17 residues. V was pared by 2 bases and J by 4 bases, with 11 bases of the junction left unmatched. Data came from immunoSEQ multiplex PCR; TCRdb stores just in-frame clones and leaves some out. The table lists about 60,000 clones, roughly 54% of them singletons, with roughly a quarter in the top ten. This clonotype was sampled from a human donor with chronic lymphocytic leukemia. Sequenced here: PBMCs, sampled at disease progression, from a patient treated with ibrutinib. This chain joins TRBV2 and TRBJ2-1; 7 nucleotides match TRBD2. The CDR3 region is CASSEHGAGERYNEQFF. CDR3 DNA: TGTGCCAGCAGTGAACACGGGGCGGGAGAGAGGTACAATGAGCAGTTCTTC.